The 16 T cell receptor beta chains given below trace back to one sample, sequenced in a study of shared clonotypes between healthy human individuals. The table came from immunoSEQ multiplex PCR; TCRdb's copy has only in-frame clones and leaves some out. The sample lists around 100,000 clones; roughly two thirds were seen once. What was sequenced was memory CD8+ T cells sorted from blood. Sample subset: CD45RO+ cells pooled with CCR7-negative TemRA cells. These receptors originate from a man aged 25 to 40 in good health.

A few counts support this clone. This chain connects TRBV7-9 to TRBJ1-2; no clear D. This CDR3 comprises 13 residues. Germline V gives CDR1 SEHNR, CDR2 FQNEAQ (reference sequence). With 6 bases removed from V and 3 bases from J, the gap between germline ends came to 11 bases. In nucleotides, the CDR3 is TGTGCCAGCAGGGGCACGACTGACTATGGCTACACCTTC. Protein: CASRGTTDYGYTF.

CDR3 sequence reads: CASSPRVPDTQYF. Here the CDR3 DNA reads TGTGCCAGCAGTCCGCGGGTTCCAGATACGCAGTATTTT. The chain is built from TRBV27 and TRBJ2-3; tentative D call: TRBD2 (5 bases). Germline V lookup: CDR1 MNHEY, CDR2 SMNVEV (reference sequence). The CDR3 is 13 amino acids. The ends were cut back, 5 bases at V and 4 bases at J, with 10 bases in the middle.

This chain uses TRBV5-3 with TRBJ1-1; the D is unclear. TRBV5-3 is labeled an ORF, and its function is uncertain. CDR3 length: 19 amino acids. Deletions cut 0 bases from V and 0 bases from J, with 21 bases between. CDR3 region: CARSLAGQAQSTVNTEAFF. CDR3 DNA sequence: TGTGCCAGAAGCTTGGCGGGCCAGGCACAATCTACTGTGAACACTGAAGCTTTCTTT.

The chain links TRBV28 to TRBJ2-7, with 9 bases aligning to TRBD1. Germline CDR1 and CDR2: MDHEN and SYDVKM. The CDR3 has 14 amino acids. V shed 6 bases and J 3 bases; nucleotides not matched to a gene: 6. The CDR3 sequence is CASRAGTGIYEQYF. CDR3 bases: TGTGCCAGCAGAGCCGGGACAGGGATCTACGAGCAGTACTTC.

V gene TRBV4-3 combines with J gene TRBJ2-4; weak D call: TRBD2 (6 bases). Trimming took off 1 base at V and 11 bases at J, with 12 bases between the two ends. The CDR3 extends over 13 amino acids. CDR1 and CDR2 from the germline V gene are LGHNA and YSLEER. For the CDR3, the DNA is TGCGCCAGCAGCCAAGTTGGTAGCGGTGTTCAGTACTTC. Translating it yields CASSQVGSGVQYF.

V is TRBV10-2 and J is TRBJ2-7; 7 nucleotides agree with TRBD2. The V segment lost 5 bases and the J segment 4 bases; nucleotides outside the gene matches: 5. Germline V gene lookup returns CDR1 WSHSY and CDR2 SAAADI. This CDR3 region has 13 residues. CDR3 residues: CASSSGGGYEQYF. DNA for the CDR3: TGCGCCAGCAGTTCGGGAGGAGGATACGAGCAGTACTTC.

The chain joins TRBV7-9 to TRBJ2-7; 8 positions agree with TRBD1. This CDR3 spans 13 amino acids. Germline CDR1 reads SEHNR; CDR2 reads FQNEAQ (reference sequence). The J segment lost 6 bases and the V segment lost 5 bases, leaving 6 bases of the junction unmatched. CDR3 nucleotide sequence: TGTGCCAGCAGCCCGGGACAGGTAGGCGAGCAGTACTTC. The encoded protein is CASSPGQVGEQYF.

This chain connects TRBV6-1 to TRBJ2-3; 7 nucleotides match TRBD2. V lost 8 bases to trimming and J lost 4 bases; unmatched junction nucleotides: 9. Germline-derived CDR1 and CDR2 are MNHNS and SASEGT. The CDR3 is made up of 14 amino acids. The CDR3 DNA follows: TGTGCCAGCGGACGGGAGGAGTACGCAGATACGCAGTATTTT. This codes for CASGREEYADTQYF.

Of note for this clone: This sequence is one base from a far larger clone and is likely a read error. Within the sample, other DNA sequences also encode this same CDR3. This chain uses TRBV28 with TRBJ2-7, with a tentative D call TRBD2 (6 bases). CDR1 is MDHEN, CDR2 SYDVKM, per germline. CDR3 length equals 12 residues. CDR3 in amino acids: CASSFQDYEQYF. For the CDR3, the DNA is TGTGCCAGCAGTTTCCAGGACTACGAGCAGTATTTC.

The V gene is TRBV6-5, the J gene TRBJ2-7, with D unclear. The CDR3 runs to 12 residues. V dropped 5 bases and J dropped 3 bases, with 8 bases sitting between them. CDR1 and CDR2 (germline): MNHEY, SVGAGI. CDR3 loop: CASSVDGYEQYF. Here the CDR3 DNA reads TGTGCCAGCAGTGTCGACGGCTACGAGCAGTACTTC.

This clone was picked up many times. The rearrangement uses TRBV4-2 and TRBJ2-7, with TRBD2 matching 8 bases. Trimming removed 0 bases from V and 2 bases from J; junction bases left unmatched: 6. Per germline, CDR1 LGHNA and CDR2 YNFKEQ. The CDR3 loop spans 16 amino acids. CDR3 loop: CASSQDARGETYEQYF. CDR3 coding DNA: TGTGCCAGCAGCCAAGATGCGCGGGGGGAAACCTACGAGCAGTACTTC.

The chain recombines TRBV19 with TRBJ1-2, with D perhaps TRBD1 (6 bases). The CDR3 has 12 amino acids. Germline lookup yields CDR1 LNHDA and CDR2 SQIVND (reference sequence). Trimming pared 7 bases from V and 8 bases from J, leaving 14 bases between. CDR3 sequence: CASMGGARGYTF. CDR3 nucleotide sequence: TGTGCCAGTATGGGGGGGGCGCGAGGCTACACCTTC.

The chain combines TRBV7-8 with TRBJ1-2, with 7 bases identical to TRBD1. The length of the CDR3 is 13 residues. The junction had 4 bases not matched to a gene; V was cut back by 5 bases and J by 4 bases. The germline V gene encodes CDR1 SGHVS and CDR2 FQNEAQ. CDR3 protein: CASSRRDSYGYTF. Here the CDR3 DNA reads TGTGCCAGCAGCCGACGGGACAGCTATGGCTACACCTTC.

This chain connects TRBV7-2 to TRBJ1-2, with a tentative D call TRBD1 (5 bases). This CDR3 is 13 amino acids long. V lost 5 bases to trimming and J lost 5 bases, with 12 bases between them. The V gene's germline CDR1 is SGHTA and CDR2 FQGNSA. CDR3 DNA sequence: TGTGCCAGCAGCCGAATCCAGGGATATGGCTACACCTTC. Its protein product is CASSRIQGYGYTF. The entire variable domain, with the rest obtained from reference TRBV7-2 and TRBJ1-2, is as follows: GAGVSQSPSNKVTEKGKDVELRCDPISGHTALYWYRQSLGQGLEFLIYFQGNSAPDKSGLPSDRFSAERTGGSVSTLTIQRTQQEDSAVYLCASSRIQGYGYTFGSGTRLTVV.

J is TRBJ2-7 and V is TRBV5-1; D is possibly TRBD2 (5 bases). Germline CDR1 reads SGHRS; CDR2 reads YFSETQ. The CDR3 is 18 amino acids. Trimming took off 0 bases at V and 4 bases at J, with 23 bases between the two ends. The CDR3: CASSLAPTVSGSGYEQYF. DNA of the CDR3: TGCGCCAGCAGCTTGGCCCCCACCGTGAGTGGGAGTGGGTACGAGCAGTACTTC. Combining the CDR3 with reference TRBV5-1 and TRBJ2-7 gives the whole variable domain KAGVTQTPRYLIKTRGQQVTLSCSPISGHRSVSWYQQTPGQGLQFLFEYFSETQRNKGNFPGRFSGRQFSNSRSEMNVSTLELGDSALYLCASSLAPTVSGSGYEQYFGPGTRLTVT.

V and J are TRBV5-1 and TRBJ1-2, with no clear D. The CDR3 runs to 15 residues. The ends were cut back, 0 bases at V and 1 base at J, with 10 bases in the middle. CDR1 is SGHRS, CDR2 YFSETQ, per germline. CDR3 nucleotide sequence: TGCGCCAGCAGCTTGGATCGGGAAAGTAACTATGGCTACACCTTC. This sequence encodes CASSLDRESNYGYTF.